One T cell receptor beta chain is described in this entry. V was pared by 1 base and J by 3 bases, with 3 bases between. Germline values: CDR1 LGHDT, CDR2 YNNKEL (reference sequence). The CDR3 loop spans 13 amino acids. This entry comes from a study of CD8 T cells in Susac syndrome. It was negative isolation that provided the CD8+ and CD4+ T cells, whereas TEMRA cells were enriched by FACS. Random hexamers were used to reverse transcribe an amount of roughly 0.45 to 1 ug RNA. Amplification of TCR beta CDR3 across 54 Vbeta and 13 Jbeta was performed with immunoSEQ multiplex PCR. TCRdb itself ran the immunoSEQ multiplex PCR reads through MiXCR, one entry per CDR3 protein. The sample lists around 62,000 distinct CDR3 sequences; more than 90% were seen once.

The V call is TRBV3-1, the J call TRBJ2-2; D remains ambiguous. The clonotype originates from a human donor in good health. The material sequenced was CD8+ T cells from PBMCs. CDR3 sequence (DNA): TGTGCCAGCAGCCAAGGTCACACCGGGGAGCTGTTTTTT. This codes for CASSQGHTGELFF.